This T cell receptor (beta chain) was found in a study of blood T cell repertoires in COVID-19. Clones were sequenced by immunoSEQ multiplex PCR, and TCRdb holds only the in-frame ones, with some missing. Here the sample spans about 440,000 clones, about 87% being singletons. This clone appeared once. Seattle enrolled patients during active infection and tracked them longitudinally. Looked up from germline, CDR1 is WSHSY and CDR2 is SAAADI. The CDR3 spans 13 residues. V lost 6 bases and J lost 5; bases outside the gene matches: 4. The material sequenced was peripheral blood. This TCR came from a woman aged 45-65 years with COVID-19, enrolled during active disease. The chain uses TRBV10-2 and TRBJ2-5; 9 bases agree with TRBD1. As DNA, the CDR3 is TGCGCCAGCAGCCCGGGACAGGGCGAGACCCAGTACTTC. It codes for CASSPGQGETQYF.